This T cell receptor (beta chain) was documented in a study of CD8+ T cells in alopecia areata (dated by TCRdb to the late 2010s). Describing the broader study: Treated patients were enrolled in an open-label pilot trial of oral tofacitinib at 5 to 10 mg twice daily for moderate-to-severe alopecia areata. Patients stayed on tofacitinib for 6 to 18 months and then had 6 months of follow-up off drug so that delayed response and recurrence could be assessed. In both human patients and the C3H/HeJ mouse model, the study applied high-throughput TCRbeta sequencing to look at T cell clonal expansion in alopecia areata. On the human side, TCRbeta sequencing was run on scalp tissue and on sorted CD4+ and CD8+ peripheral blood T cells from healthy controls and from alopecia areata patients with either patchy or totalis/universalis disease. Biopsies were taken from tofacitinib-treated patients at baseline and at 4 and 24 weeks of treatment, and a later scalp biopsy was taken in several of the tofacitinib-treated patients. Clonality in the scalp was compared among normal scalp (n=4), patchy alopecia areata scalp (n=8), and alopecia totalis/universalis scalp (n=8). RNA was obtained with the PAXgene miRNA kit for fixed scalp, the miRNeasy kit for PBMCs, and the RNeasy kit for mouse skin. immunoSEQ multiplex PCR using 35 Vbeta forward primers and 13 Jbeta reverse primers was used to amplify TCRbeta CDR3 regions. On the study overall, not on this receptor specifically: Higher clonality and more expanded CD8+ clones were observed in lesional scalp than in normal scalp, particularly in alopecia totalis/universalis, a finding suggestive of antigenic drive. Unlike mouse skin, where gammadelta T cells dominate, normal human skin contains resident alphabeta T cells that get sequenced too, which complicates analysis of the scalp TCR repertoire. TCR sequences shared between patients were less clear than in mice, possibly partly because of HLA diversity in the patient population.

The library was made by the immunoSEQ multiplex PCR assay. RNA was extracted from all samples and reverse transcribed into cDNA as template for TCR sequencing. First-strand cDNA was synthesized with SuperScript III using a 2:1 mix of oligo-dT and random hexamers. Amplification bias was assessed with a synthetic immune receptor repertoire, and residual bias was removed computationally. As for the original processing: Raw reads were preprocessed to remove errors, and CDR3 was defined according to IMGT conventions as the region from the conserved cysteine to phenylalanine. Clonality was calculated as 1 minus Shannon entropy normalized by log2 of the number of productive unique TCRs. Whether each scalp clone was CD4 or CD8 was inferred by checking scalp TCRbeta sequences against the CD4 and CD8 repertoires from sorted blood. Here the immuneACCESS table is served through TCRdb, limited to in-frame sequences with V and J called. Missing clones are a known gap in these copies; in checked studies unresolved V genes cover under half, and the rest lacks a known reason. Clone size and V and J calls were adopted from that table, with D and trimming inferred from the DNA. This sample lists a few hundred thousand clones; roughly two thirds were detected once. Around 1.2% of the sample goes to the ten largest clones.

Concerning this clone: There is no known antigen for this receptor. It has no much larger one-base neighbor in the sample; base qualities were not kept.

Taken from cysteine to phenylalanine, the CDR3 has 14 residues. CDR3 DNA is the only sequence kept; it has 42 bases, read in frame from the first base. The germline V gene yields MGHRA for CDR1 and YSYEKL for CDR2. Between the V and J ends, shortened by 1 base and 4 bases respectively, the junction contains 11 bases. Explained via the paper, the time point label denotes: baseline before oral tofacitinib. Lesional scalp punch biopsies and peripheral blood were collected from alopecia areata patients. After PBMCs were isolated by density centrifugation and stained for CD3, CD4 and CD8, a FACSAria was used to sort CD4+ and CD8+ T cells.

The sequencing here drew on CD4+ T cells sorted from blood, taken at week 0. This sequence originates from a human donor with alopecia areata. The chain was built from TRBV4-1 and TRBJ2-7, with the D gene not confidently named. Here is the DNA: TGCGCCAGCAGCCAAGCGGCCACGACTTACGAGCAGTACTTC. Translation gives CASSQAATTYEQYF.